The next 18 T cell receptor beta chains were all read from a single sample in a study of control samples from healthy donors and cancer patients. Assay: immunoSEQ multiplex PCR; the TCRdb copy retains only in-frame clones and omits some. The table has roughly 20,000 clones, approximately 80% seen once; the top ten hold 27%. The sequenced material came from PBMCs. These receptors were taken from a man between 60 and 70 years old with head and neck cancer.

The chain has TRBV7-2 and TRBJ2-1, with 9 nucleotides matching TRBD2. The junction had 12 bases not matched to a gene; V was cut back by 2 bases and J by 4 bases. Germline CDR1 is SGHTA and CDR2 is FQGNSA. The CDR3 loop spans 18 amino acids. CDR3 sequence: CASSLTASGAPLYNEQFF. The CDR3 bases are TGTGCCAGCAGCTTAACGGCTAGCGGGGCCCCCCTTTACAATGAGCAGTTCTTC. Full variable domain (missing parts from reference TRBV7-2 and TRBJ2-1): GAGVSQSPSNKVTEKGKDVELRCDPISGHTALYWYRQSLGQGLEFLIYFQGNSAPDKSGLPSDRFSAERTGGSVSTLTIQRTQQEDSAVYLCASSLTASGAPLYNEQFFGPGTRLTVL.

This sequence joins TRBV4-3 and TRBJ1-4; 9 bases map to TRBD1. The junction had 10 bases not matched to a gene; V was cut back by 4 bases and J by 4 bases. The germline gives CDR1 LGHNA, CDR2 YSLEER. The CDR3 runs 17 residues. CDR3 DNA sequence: TGCGCCAGCAGCCCTACACAGGGGGCTAAGTTTAATGAAAAACTGTTTTTT. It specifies CASSPTQGAKFNEKLFF.

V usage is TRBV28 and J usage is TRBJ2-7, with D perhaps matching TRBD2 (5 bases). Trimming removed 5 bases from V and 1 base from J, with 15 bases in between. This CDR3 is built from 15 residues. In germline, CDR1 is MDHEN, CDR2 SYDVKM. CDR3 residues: CASSSGLVFSYEQYF. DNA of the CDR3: TGTGCCAGCAGTAGTGGACTGGTATTTTCCTACGAGCAGTACTTC.

The CDR3 nucleotides are TGTGCCAGCAGCTTAGTTGAGTTAGCCGGGGGGGAGACCCAGTACTTC. Its protein is CASSLVELAGGETQYF. This chain uses TRBV7-2 with TRBJ2-5; TRBD2 matches at 7 bases. Germline CDR1 and CDR2: SGHTA and FQGNSA. This CDR3 region has 16 residues. Trimming at V came to 1 base and at J to 5 bases, leaving 10 bases not matched to a gene. Supplemented by reference TRBV7-2 and TRBJ2-5, the full variable domain reads GAGVSQSPSNKVTEKGKDVELRCDPISGHTALYWYRQSLGQGLEFLIYFQGNSAPDKSGLPSDRFSAERTGGSVSTLTIQRTQQEDSAVYLCASSLVELAGGETQYFGPGTRLLVL.

CDR3 nucleotide sequence: TGTGCCGGCCCGATAAACCGGGACAGGGTCCTTAGATGCAATCAGCCCCAGCATTTT. Protein: CAGPINRDRVLRCNQPQHF. The J gene is TRBJ1-5, the V gene TRBV24-1, with 9 positions matching TRBD1. Germline trimming cut 12 bases from V and 2 bases from J; bases unmatched to any gene: 22. CDR1 and CDR2 from the germline V gene are KGHDR and SFDVKD. CDR3 length equals 19 residues.

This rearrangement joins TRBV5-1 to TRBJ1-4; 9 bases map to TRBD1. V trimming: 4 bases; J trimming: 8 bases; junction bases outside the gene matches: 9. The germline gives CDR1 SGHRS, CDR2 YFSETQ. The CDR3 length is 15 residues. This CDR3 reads CASSLAQGAREKLFF. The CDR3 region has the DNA TGCGCCAGCAGCCTCGCACAGGGGGCAAGGGAAAAACTGTTTTTT.

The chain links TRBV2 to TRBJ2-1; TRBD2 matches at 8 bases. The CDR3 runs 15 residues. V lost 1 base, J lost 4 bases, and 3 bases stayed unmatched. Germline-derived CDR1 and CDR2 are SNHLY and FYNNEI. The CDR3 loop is CASSEVGGGYNEQFF. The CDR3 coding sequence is TGTGCCAGCAGTGAAGTTGGCGGGGGGTACAATGAGCAGTTCTTC.

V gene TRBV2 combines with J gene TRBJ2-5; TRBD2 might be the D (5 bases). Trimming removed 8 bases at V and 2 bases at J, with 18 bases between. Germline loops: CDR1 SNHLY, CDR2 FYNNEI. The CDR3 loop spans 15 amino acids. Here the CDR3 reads CASRKWATRQETQYF. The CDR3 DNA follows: TGTGCCAGCCGGAAGTGGGCTACTAGACAAGAGACCCAGTACTTC.

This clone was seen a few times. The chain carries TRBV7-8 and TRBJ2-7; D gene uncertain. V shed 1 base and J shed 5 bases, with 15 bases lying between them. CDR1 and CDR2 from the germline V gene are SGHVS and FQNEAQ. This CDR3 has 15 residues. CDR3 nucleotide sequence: TGTGCCAGCAGCTTAGGTGCTGCGCTCCAGGACGAGCAGTACTTC. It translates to CASSLGAALQDEQYF. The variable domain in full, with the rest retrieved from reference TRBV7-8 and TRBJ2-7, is GAGVSQSPRYKVAKRGQDVALRCDPISGHVSLFWYQQALGQGPEFLTYFQNEAQLDKSGLPSDRFFAERPEGSVSTLKIQRTQQEDSAVYLCASSLGAALQDEQYFGPGTRLTVT.

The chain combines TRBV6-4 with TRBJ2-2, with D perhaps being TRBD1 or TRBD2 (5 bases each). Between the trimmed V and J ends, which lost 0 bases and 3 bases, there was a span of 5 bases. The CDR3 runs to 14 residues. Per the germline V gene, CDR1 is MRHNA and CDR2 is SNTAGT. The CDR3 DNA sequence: TGTGCCAGCAGTGACTCGGGGGACACCGGGGAGCTGTTTTTT. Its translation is CASSDSGDTGELFF.

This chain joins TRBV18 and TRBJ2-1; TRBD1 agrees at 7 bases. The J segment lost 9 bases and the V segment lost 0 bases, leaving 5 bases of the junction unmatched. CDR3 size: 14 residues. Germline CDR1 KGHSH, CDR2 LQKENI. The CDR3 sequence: CASSPPTTGSEQFF. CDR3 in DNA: TGTGCCAGCTCACCACCGACGACAGGGAGTGAGCAGTTCTTC.

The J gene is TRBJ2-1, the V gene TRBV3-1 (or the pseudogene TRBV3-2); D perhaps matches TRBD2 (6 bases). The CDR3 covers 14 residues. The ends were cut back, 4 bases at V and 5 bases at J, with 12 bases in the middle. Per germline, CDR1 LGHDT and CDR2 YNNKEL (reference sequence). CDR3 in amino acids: CASSLQAGHNEQFF. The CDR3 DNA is TGTGCCAGCAGCCTACAGGCGGGGCACAATGAGCAGTTCTTC.

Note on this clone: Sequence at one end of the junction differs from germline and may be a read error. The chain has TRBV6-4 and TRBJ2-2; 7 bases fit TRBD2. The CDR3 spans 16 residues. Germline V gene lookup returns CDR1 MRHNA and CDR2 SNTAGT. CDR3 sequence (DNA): TGTGCCAGCAGTGATCACCCCCCGCGGGAGTACCGGGGAGCTGTTTTT. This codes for CASSDHPPREYRGAVF.

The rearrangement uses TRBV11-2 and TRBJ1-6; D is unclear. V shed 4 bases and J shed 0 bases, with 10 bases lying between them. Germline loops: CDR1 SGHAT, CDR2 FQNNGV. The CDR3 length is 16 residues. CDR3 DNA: TGTGCCAGCAGCTCCTCCCCGAGCTCCTATAATTCACCCCTCCACTTT. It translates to CASSSSPSSYNSPLHF.

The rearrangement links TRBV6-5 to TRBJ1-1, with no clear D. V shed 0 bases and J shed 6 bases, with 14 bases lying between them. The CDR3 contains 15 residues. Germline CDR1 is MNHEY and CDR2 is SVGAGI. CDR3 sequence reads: CASSYSGPHNAEAFF. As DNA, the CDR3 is TGTGCCAGCAGTTACTCAGGACCACACAACGCTGAAGCTTTCTTT.

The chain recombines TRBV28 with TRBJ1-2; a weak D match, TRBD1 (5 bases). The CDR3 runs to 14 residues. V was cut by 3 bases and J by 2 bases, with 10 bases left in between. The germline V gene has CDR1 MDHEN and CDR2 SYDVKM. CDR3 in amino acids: CASSLGGDNYGYTF. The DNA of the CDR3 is TGTGCCAGCAGTTTGGGAGGGGACAACTATGGCTACACCTTC.

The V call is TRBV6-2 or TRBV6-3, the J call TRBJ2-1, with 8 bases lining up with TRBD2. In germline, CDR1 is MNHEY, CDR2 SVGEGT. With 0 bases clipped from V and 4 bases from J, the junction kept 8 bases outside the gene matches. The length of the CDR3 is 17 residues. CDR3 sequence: CASSYSPLAGLYNEQFF. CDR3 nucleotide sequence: TGTGCCAGCAGTTACTCCCCCTTAGCGGGACTTTACAATGAGCAGTTCTTC.

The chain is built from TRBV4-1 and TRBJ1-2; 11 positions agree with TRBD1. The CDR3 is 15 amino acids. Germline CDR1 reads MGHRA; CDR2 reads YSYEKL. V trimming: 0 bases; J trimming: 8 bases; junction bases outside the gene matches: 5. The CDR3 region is CASSQDGQGALGYTF. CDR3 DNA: TGCGCCAGCAGCCAAGATGGACAGGGGGCTCTCGGCTACACCTTC.